These T cell receptor beta chains were read from a single sample in a study of T cell responses to AZD1222 COVID-19 vaccine. This table comes from immunoSEQ multiplex PCR, and its TCRdb copy is limited to in-frame clones, with some not included. This table has tens of thousands of clones, roughly 90% appearing once. The sequencing here drew on peripheral blood, taken on day 0 of MenACWY control vaccination. Receptors originate from an adult in good health. Each CDR3 is given with its conserved first and last residue. D genes are given only for firm matches. Rows may omit the clone size; those that give it use once, few, many or a size class.

D gene: TRBD1
J gene: TRBJ1-2
clone size: .
V gene: TRBV6-1
CDR3 DNA: TGTGCCAGCAGGAGGACAGGGACTAACTATGGCTACACCTTC
CDR3 protein: CASRRTGTNYGYTF

D gene: .
J gene: TRBJ1-1
clone size: .
V gene: TRBV4-3
CDR3 DNA: TGCGCCAGCAGCCAAGATTCGGGGGCGAACACTGAAGCTTTCTTT
CDR3 protein: CASSQDSGANTEAFF

D gene: .
J gene: TRBJ2-2
clone size: .
V gene: TRBV7-6
CDR3 DNA: TGTGCCAGCAGCTCCGGGACTCCCTCGGGCGGGGAGCTGTTTTTT
CDR3 protein: CASSSGTPSGGELFF

D gene: .
J gene: TRBJ2-5
clone size: .
V gene: TRBV4-3
CDR3 DNA: TGCGCCAGCAGCCAAGATGGTGAACAGACCCAGTACTTC
CDR3 protein: CASSQDGEQTQYF

D gene: .
J gene: TRBJ2-7
clone size: .
V gene: TRBV19
CDR3 DNA: TGTGCCAGCCAACCAAACGACAGGCTGGGGCAGTACTTC
CDR3 protein: CASQPNDRLGQYF

D gene: .
J gene: TRBJ1-1
clone size: .
V gene: TRBV3-1/TRBV3-2
CDR3 DNA: TGTGCCAGCAGTCCCGTAACCACTGAAGCTTTCTTT
CDR3 protein: CASSPVTTEAFF

D gene: .
J gene: TRBJ2-7
clone size: .
V gene: TRBV7-8
CDR3 DNA: TGTGCCAGCAGCTTATCGGTCTACGAGCAGTACTTC
CDR3 protein: CASSLSVYEQYF

D gene: .
J gene: TRBJ1-1
clone size: .
V gene: TRBV27
CDR3 DNA: TGTGCCAGCAGGTACAGGGCGGGTGGAACTGAAGCTTTCTTT
CDR3 protein: CASRYRAGGTEAFF

D gene: .
J gene: TRBJ2-5
clone size: .
V gene: TRBV11-2
CDR3 DNA: TGTGCCAGCAGCTTTCAGGGTCCTACAGAGACCCAGTACTTC
CDR3 protein: CASSFQGPTETQYF

D gene: .
J gene: TRBJ1-2
clone size: .
V gene: TRBV5-1
CDR3 DNA: TGCGCCAGCAGCTTGTTAGATTGGGAAGGGAAGGTTGGTGGCTACACCTTC
CDR3 protein: CASSLLDWEGKVGGYTF

D gene: .
J gene: TRBJ1-4
clone size: .
V gene: TRBV29-1
CDR3 DNA: TGCAGCGCCCTGGACAGCGGAGGGAGTAATGAAAAACTGTTTTTT
CDR3 protein: CSALDSGGSNEKLFF

D gene: TRBD1
J gene: TRBJ2-1
clone size: once
V gene: TRBV10-2
CDR3 DNA: TGCGCCAGCTCCAGGGGGTTCTTCAATGAGCAGTTCTTC
CDR3 protein: CASSRGFFNEQFF

D gene: TRBD1
J gene: TRBJ1-1
clone size: .
V gene: TRBV6-5
CDR3 DNA: TGTGCCAGCAGTCAGGGGGCCCTGAACACTGAAGCTTTCTTT
CDR3 protein: CASSQGALNTEAFF

D gene: .
J gene: TRBJ1-4
clone size: .
V gene: TRBV6-5
CDR3 DNA: TGTGCCAGCAGTTTAGTCCTGACTGAAAAACTGTTTTTT
CDR3 protein: CASSLVLTEKLFF

D gene: TRBD2
J gene: TRBJ2-1
clone size: .
V gene: TRBV4-1
CDR3 DNA: TGCGCCAGCAGCCAAGCAATGGCGGGGGGAACCACCAATGAGCAGTTCTTC
CDR3 protein: CASSQAMAGGTTNEQFF

D gene: .
J gene: TRBJ1-2
clone size: .
V gene: TRBV5-1
CDR3 DNA: TGCGCCAGCAGCTTAACGGGCAGCCCTTTGGCCTATGGCTACACCTTC
CDR3 protein: CASSLTGSPLAYGYTF

D gene: .
J gene: TRBJ1-1
clone size: .
V gene: TRBV30
CDR3 DNA: TGTGCCTTGGAACGGGGGGGCACTGAAGCTTTCTTT
CDR3 protein: CALERGGTEAFF

D gene: .
J gene: TRBJ2-1
clone size: .
V gene: TRBV15
CDR3 DNA: TGTGCCAGTGGTCAGGGGAATGAGCAGTTCTTC
CDR3 protein: CASGQGNEQFF

D gene: .
J gene: TRBJ2-7
clone size: .
V gene: TRBV12-3/TRBV12-4
CDR3 DNA: TGTGCCAGCAGTTCTCCCCAATCTTACGAGCAGTACTTC
CDR3 protein: CASSSPQSYEQYF

D gene: .
J gene: TRBJ1-1
clone size: .
V gene: TRBV4-3
CDR3 DNA: TGCGCCAGCAGCCAAGCATTTTGGCAGAACACTGAAGCTTTCTTT
CDR3 protein: CASSQAFWQNTEAFF

D gene: .
J gene: TRBJ1-2
clone size: .
V gene: TRBV6-1
CDR3 DNA: TGTGCCAGCAGTGAAGATGGGACCGCCACCTATGGCTACACCTTC
CDR3 protein: CASSEDGTATYGYTF

D gene: .
J gene: TRBJ2-1
clone size: .
V gene: TRBV29-1
CDR3 DNA: TGCAGCGTTGAAGACTGGCGGGTTAGCTCCTACAATGAGCAGTTCTTC
CDR3 protein: CSVEDWRVSSYNEQFF

D gene: .
J gene: TRBJ1-2
clone size: .
V gene: TRBV20-1
CDR3 DNA: TGCAGTGCTAGATCTGGCTATGGCTACACCTTC
CDR3 protein: CSARSGYGYTF

D gene: .
J gene: TRBJ2-5
clone size: .
V gene: TRBV5-1
CDR3 DNA: TGCGCCAGCAGCGGGGAGACAGGGAGGCAAGAGACCCAGTACTTC
CDR3 protein: CASSGETGRQETQYF

D gene: TRBD1
J gene: TRBJ1-5
clone size: .
V gene: TRBV19
CDR3 DNA: TGTGCCAGTAGTTTGACAGGGTTGGAGAATCAGCCCCAGCATTTT
CDR3 protein: CASSLTGLENQPQHF

D gene: TRBD2
J gene: TRBJ2-3
clone size: .
V gene: TRBV11-3
CDR3 DNA: TGTGCCAGCAGTCCGGGGGGTACGCAGTATTTT
CDR3 protein: CASSPGGTQYF

D gene: .
J gene: TRBJ1-5
clone size: many
V gene: TRBV4-1
CDR3 DNA: TGCGCCAGCAGCGAGGGGCTTAGCAATCAGCCCCAGCATTTT
CDR3 protein: CASSEGLSNQPQHF

D gene: TRBD1
J gene: TRBJ1-1
clone size: .
V gene: TRBV9
CDR3 DNA: TGTGCCAGCAGCGTCGACCCACAGGGGGGGAACACTGAAGCTTTCTTT
CDR3 protein: CASSVDPQGGNTEAFF

D gene: .
J gene: TRBJ2-3
clone size: .
V gene: TRBV11-2
CDR3 DNA: TGTGCCAGCAGCTTAATTCCTGGGATGGGCACAGATACGCAGTATTTT
CDR3 protein: CASSLIPGMGTDTQYF

D gene: .
J gene: TRBJ1-1
clone size: .
V gene: TRBV3-1/TRBV3-2
CDR3 DNA: TGTGCCAGCAGCCAAATGCAATCCTTGAACACTGAAGCTTTCTTT
CDR3 protein: CASSQMQSLNTEAFF

D gene: TRBD1
J gene: TRBJ1-2
clone size: .
V gene: TRBV6-5
CDR3 DNA: TGTGCCAGCTGCACAGGGGAGGGTTATGGCTACACCTTC
CDR3 protein: CASCTGEGYGYTF

D gene: TRBD1
J gene: TRBJ1-2
clone size: .
V gene: TRBV24-1
CDR3 DNA: TGTGCCACCAGTGAATCCGGGACAGGGGACTATGGCTACACCTTC
CDR3 protein: CATSESGTGDYGYTF

D gene: .
J gene: TRBJ1-1
clone size: .
V gene: TRBV11-2
CDR3 DNA: TGTGCCAGCAGCTTAGAGGGGGTGGGCACTGAAGCTTTCTTT
CDR3 protein: CASSLEGVGTEAFF

D gene: TRBD1
J gene: TRBJ1-5
clone size: .
V gene: TRBV27
CDR3 DNA: TGTGCCAGCAGACCCGGACAGGAAAATCAGCCCCAGCATTTT
CDR3 protein: CASRPGQENQPQHF

D gene: .
J gene: TRBJ1-1
clone size: few
V gene: TRBV6-2/TRBV6-3
CDR3 DNA: TGTGCCAGCAGTCAGAGTGTTCGTGAAGCTTTCTTT
CDR3 protein: CASSQSVREAFF